This T cell receptor beta chain came from a study of vaccination and CD4 T cells after COVID-19. Background on the study: Overlapping spike pools from SARS-CoV-2 and HCoV-NL63, HCoV-OC43 and HCoV-229E served as culture stimuli.

The CDR3 is made up of 16 amino acids. Germline V lookup: CDR1 ENHRY, CDR2 SYGVKD. The ends were cut back, 0 bases at V and 0 bases at J, with 9 bases in the middle. Regarding this clonotype: Its cognate antigen is unknown.

Study outcomes and limitations: Spike mono-reactivity was evident in 304 of the 307 vaccine-specific clones derived from convalescent patients.

Treatment: approximately 9-day PBMC culture with coronavirus spike peptide pools or control peptides (ViraFEST assay). Oncomine TCR Beta short-read sequencing was applied to DNA from cultured CD4+ T cells. Each CDR3 protein gets one entry after TCRdb re-called the PCR reads with MiXCR. The data show 17,000 or so distinct CDR3 sequences, with roughly 77% seen just once and about 15% held by the top ten. The sequenced sample consisted of CD4+ T cells from blood, cultured in vitro. This clonotype was sampled from a human donor who had recovered from COVID-19. The chain recombines TRBV10-3 with TRBJ2-4, with a tentative D call TRBD2 (7 bases). CDR3 region: CAISESGGAAKNIQYF. CDR3 coding DNA: TGTGCCATCAGTGAGTCTGGGGGGGCAGCCAAAAACATTCAGTACTTC.